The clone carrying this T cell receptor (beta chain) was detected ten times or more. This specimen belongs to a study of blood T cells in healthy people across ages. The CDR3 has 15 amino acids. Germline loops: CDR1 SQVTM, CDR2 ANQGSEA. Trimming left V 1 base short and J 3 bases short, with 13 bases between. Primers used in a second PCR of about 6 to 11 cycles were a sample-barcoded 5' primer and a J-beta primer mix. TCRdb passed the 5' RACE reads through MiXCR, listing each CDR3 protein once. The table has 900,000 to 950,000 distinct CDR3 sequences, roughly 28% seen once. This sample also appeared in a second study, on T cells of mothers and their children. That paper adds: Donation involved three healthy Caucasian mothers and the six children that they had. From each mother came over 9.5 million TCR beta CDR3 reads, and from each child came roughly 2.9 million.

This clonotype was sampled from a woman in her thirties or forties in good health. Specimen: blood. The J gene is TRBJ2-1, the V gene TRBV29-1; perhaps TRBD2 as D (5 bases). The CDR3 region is CSVEAPFTSYNEQFF. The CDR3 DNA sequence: TGCAGCGTTGAAGCCCCCTTTACTAGCTACAATGAGCAGTTCTTC.